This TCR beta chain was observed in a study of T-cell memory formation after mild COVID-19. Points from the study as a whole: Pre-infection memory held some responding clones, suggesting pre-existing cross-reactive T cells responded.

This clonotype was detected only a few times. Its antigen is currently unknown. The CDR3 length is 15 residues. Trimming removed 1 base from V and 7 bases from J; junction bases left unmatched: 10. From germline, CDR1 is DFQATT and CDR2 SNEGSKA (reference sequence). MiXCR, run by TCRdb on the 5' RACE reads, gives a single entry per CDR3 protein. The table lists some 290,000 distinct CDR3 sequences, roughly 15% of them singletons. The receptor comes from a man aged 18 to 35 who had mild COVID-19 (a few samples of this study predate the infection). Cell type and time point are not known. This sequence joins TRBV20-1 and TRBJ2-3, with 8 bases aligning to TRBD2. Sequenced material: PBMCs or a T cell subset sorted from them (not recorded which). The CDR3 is CSARVVGGAGYTQYF. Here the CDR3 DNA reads TGCAGTGCTAGAGTAGTCGGGGGGGCCGGTTATACGCAGTATTTT.